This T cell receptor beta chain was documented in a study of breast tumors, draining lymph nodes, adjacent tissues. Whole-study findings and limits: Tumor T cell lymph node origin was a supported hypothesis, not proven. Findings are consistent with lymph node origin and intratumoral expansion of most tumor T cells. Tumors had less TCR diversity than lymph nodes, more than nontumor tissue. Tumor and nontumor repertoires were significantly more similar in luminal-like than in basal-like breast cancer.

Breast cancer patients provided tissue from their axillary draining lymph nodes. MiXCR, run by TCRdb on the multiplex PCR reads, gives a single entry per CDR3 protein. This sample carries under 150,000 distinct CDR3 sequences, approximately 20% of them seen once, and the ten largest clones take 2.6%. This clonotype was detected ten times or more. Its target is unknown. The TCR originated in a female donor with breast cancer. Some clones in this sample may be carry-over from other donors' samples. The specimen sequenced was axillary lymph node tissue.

CDR3 region: CASSLSRTSGRYNEQFF. DNA for the CDR3: TGTGCCAGCAGCTTATCTAGGACTAGCGGGAGGTACAATGAGCAGTTCTTC. This chain connects TRBV11-2 to TRBJ2-1, with 14 positions matching TRBD2. The CDR3 length is 17 residues. The ends lost 2 bases at V and 4 bases at J; junction bases unmatched: 4. Germline V gene data show CDR1 as SGHAT and CDR2 as FQNNGV.